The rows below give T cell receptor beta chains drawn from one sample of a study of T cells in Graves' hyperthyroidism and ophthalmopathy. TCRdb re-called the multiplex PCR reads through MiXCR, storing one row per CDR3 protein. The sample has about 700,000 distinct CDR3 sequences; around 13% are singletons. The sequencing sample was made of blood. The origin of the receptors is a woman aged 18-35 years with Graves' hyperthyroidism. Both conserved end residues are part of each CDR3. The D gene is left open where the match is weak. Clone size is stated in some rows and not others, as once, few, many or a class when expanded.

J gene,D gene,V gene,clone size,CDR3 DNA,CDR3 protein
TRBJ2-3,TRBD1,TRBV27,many,TGTGCCAGCAGCCGCCGAGGACAGGGGGGCCCAGATACGCAGTATTTT,CASSRRGQGGPDTQYF
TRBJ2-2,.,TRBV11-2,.,TGTGCCAGCAGCTTTACACTGCGGACCGGGGAGCTGTTTTTT,CASSFTLRTGELFF
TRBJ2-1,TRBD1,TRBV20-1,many,TGCAGTGCTGGAGACAGGGGGCGCAATGAGCAGTTCTTC,CSAGDRGRNEQFF
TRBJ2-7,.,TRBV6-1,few,TGTGCCAGCACCGATCCGGCAGTCTCCTACGAGCAGTACTTC,CASTDPAVSYEQYF
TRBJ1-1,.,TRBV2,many,TGTGCCAGCAGGCAAGGGGGACGCCTTGAGGGAGCTTTCTTT,CASRQGGRLEGAFF
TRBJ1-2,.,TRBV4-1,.,TGCGCCAGCAGCCAAGACTATTTCTATGGCTACACCTTC,CASSQDYFYGYTF
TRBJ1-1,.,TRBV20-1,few,TGCAGTGCTAGGGGGGGTGCCACTGAAGCTTTCTTT,CSARGGATEAFF
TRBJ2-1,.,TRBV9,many,TGTGCCAGCAGCGTGGGTGACGGCTACAATGAGCAGTTCTTC,CASSVGDGYNEQFF
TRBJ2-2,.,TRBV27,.,TGTGCCAGCAGTTTACAACCGGGGCCCAACACCGGGGAGCTGTTTTTT,CASSLQPGPNTGELFF
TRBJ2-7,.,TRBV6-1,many,TGTGCCAGCAGTTTTTATAGGGGTTCCTACGAGCAGTACTTC,CASSFYRGSYEQYF
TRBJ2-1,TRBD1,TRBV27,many,TGTGCCAGCAGTCCGGACAGGAACAATGAGCAGTTCTTC,CASSPDRNNEQFF
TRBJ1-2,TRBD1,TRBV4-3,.,TGCGCCAACAGCCAAAAGACAGGGTCCCATGGCTACACCTTC,CANSQKTGSHGYTF
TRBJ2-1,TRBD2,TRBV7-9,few,TGTGCCAGCAGCTTAGCCCGGACTAGCGGCGCCCGGACTCGGGTGCAGTTCTTC,CASSLARTSGARTRVQFF
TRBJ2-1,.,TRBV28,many,TGTGCCAGCAGTTTGCTGGGGGGTTTACGTAACAATGAGCAGTTCTTC,CASSLLGGLRNNEQFF
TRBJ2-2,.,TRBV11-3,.,TGTGCCAGCAGCTTAGATCGAAGAATTGGTCCCGGGGAGCTGTTTTTT,CASSLDRRIGPGELFF
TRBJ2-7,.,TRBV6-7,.,TGTGCCAGCAGTTACTCGGGCTCTGACAGCGTCGCCTACGAGCAGTACTTC,CASSYSGSDSVAYEQYF
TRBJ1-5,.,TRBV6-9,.,TGTGCCAGCAGTTATCTCCCGGGACAGCCCCAGCATTTT,CASSYLPGQPQHF
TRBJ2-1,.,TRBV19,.,TGTGCCAGTAGTTCGGAGGGGGTGCTCAATGAGCAGTTCTTC,CASSSEGVLNEQFF
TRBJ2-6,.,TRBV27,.,TGTGCCAGCAGTTTAGTGGCGGCTTTTAGTGGGGCCAACGTCCTGACTTTC,CASSLVAAFSGANVLTF
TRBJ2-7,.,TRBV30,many,TGTGCCTGGAGTTGGAAAGGGATCTACGAGCAGTACTTC,CAWSWKGIYEQYF
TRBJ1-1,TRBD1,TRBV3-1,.,TGTGCCAGCAGCCATCATGGGACAGGGGCGGGAGTGGGAGCTTTCTTT,CASSHHGTGAGVGAFF
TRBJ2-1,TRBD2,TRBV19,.,TGTGCCAGTAGTACCCCTGGAGCGGGGGATTACAATGAGCAGTTCTTC,CASSTPGAGDYNEQFF
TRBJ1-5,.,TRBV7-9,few,TGTGCCAGCAGCCGTACGGGGGACGGCAATCAGCCCCAGCATTTT,CASSRTGDGNQPQHF
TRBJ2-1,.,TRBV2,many,TGTGCCAGCAGTGGCCGCCGGAGCTCCTACAATGAGCAGTTCTTC,CASSGRRSSYNEQFF
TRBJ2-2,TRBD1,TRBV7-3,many,TGTGCCAGCAGCTCTCGGACAGGGAACACCGGGGAGCTGTTTTTT,CASSSRTGNTGELFF
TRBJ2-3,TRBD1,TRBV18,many,TGTGCCAGCTCACTCGGACAGGGGGCAGATACGCAGTATTTT,CASSLGQGADTQYF
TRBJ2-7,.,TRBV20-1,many,TGCAGTGCTAGAGGGTTGAGGGAAGGGTCCACCTACGAGCAGTACTTC,CSARGLREGSTYEQYF
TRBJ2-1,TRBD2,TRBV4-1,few,TGCGCCAGCAGTCCCAGCGGGGGGAATGAGCAGTTCTTC,CASSPSGGNEQFF
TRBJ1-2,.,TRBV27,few,TGTGCCAGCCAATCGACAGGAAACAACTATGGCCACACCTTC,CASQSTGNNYGHTF
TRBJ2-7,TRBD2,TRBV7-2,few,TGTGCCAGCAGCTTCTATGGACTAGCGGCAGACTACGAGCAGTACTTC,CASSFYGLAADYEQYF
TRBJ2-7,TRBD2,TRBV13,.,TGTGCCAGCACACAAGCGGGACTCCACGAGCAGTACTTC,CASTQAGLHEQYF
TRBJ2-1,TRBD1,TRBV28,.,TGTGCCAGCAGTTTCCAGGGGGCATGGAACAATGAGCAGTTCTTC,CASSFQGAWNNEQFF
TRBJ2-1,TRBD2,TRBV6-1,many,TGTGCCAGCAGTCCCTTAAGCGGGAGGGCACATAGCTCCTACAATGAGCAGTTCTTC,CASSPLSGRAHSSYNEQFF
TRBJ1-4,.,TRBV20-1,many,TGCAGTGCTAGGGCGCAGCCTGAAAAACTGTTTTTT,CSARAQPEKLFF
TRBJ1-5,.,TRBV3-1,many,TGTGCCAGCAGCCAAGATCATCAGCCCCAGCATTTT,CASSQDHQPQHF
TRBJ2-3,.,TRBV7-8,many,TGTGCCAGCAGCTTAGGGTGGACTGAAAACACAGATACGCAGTATTTT,CASSLGWTENTDTQYF
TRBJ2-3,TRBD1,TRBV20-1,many,TGCAGTGCTTACGACAGGGGCACAGATACGCAGTATTTT,CSAYDRGTDTQYF
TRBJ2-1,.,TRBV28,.,TGTGCCAGCAGTCCACCCGGACTGAGTATATACAATGAGCAGTTCTTC,CASSPPGLSIYNEQFF
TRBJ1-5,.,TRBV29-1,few,TGCAGCGTTGGCGTTGATAGCAATCAGCCCCAGCATTTT,CSVGVDSNQPQHF
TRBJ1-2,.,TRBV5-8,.,TGTGCCAGCAGCCTAGGGGGGAAGGGCGGCTATGGCTACACCTTC,CASSLGGKGGYGYTF
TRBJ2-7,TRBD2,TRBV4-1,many,TGCGCCAGCAGCCAAGATGCTCAGGGACTAATTGCCTACGAGCAGTACTTC,CASSQDAQGLIAYEQYF
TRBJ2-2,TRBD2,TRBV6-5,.,TGTGCCAGCAGTTACGAGACTAGCGGGAGTGGGTGGGCCGGGGAGCTGTTTTTT,CASSYETSGSGWAGELFF
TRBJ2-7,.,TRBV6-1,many,TGTGCCAGCAATCGAAGGACCTCCAGCTCCTACGAGCAGTACTTC,CASNRRTSSSYEQYF
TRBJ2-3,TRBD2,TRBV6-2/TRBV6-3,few,TGTGCCAGCAGTTACTCCGCTAGCGGGAGGGCGACAGATACGCAGTATTTT,CASSYSASGRATDTQYF
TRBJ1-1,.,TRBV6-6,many,TGTGCCAGCAGTTACTTGTACATCTACTTGAACACTGAAGCTTTCTTT,CASSYLYIYLNTEAFF
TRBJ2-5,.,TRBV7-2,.,TGTGCCAGCAGCTTAGTTTGGGGGGAGACCCAGTACTTC,CASSLVWGETQYF
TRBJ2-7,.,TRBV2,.,TGTGCCAGCAGTGTAAGCGGCGAGGGGCGCGAGCAGTACTTC,CASSVSGEGREQYF
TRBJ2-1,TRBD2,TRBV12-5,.,TGTGCTAGTGGCCCCCGGGGGGGCGGTGAGCAGTTCTTC,CASGPRGGGEQFF
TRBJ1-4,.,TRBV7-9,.,TGTGCCAGCAGCTCGGCTCCCAGGACAGTTAATGAAAAACTGTTTTTT,CASSSAPRTVNEKLFF
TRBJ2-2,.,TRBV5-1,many,TGCGCCAGCAGCTTGGATACGAACACCGGGGAGCTGTTTTTT,CASSLDTNTGELFF
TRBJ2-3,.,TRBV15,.,TGTGCCACCAGCAGAGACATAGCCCGCACAGATACGCAGTATTTT,CATSRDIARTDTQYF
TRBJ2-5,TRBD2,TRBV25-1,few,TGTGCCAGCAGTGTAGCGGGAGGCTACCAAGAGACCCAGTACTTC,CASSVAGGYQETQYF
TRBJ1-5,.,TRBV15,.,TGTGCCACCAGCAGGGATCGGTCGGGAGTGGGCAATCAGCCCCAGCATTTT,CATSRDRSGVGNQPQHF
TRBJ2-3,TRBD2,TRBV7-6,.,TGTGCCAGCAGCCTCGGGGCACTAGCGGGAGGGCCATTAGATACGCAGTATTTT,CASSLGALAGGPLDTQYF
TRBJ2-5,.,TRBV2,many,TGTGCCAGCAGCGAACAGCGGGAACAGGGTACGAAGACCCAGTACTTC,CASSEQREQGTKTQYF
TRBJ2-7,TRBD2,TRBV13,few,TGTGCCAGCAGCGATGGACTAGCGGGAAACTACGAGCAGTACTTC,CASSDGLAGNYEQYF
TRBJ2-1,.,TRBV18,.,TGTGCCAGCTCACCCCCTGACCCCCGGACTACGAATGAGCAGTTCTTC,CASSPPDPRTTNEQFF
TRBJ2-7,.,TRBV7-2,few,TGTGCCAGCAGCTTAGTTCCAGGGAACTACGAGCAGTACTTC,CASSLVPGNYEQYF
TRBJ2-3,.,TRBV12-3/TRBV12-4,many,TGTGCCAGCACCGAAAAGGGGGGATATTTAGATACGCAGTATTTT,CASTEKGGYLDTQYF